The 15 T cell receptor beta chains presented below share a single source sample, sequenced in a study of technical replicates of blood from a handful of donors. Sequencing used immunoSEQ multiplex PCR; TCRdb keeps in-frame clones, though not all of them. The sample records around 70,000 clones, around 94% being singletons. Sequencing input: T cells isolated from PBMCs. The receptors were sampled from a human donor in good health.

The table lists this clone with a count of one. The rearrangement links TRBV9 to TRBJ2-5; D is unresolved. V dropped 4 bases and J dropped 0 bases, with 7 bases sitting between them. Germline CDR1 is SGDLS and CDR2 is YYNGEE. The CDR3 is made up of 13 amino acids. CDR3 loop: CASSPQNQETQYF. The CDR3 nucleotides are TGTGCCAGCAGCCCCCAAAACCAAGAGACCCAGTACTTC.

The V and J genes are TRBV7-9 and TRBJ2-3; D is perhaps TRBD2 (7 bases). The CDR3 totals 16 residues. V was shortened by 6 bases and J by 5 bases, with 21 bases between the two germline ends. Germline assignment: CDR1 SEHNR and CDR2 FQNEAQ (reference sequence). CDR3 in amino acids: CASRGNGGGRIDTQYF. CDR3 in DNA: TGTGCCAGCAGGGGAAACGGGGGCGGGAGAATAGATACGCAGTATTTT.

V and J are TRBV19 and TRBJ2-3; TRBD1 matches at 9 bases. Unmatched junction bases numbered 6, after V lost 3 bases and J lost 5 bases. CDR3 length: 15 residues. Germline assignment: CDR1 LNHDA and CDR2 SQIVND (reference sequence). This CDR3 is CASSMLDRGLDTQYF. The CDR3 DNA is TGTGCCAGTAGTATGTTGGACAGGGGATTAGATACGCAGTATTTT.

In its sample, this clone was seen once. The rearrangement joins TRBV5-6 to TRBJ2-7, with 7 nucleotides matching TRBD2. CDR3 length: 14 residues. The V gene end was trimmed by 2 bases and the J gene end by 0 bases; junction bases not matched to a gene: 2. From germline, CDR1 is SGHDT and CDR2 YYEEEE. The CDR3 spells CASSLPGGSYEQYF. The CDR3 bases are TGTGCCAGCAGCTTACCGGGGGGCTCCTACGAGCAGTACTTC.

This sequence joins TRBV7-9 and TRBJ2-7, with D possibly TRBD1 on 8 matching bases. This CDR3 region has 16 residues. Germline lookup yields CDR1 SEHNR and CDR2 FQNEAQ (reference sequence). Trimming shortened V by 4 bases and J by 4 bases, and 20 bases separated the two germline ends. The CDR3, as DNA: TGTGCCAGCAGCTCCGAGGGCACAGGGGGGGGATACGAGCAGTACTTC. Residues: CASSSEGTGGGYEQYF.

DNA of the CDR3: TGTGCCAGCAGAGCCGGGGAAGAGACCCAGTACTTC. It codes for CASRAGEETQYF. The rearrangement joins TRBV5-4 to TRBJ2-5; D might be TRBD2 (5 bases). The CDR3 length is 12 residues. CDR1 and CDR2 (germline): SGHNT, YYREEE (reference sequence). V was cut by 5 bases and J by 3 bases, with 8 bases left in between.

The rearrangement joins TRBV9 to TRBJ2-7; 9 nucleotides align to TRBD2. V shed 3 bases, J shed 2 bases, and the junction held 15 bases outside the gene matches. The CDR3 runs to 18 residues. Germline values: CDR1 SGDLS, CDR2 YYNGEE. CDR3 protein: CASSGSIAIAGAPYEQYF. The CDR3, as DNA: TGTGCCAGCAGCGGATCGATCGCTATAGCGGGGGCCCCCTACGAGCAGTACTTC. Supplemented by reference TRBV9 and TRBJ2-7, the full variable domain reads DSGVTQTPKHLITATGQRVTLRCSPRSGDLSVYWYQQSLDQGLQFLIQYYNGEERAKGNILERFSAQQFPDLHSELNLSSLELGDSALYFCASSGSIAIAGAPYEQYFGPGTRLTVT.

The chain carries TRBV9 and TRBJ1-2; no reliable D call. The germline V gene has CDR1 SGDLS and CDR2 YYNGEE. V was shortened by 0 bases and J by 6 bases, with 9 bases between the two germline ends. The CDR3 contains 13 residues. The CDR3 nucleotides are TGTGCCAGCAGCGTAGGAGGGAAGGATGGCTACACCTTC. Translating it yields CASSVGGKDGYTF.

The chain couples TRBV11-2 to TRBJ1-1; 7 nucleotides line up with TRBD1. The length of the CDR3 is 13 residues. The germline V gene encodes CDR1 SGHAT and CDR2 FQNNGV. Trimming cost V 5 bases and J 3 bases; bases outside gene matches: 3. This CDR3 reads CASSLGTDTEAFF. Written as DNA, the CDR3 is TGTGCCAGCAGCCTGGGGACAGACACTGAAGCTTTCTTT.

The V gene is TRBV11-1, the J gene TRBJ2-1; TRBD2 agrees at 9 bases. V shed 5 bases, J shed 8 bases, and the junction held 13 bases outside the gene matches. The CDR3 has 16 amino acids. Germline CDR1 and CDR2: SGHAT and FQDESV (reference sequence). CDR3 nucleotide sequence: TGTGCCAGCAGCCATAGCGTTGCTAGCGGGACCTATGAGCAGTTCTTC. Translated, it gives CASSHSVASGTYEQFF. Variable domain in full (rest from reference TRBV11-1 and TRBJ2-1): EAEVAQSPRYKITEKSQAVAFWCDPISGHATLYWYRQILGQGPELLVQFQDESVVDDSQLPKDRFSAERLKGVDSTLKIQPAELGDSAMYLCASSHSVASGTYEQFFGPGTRLTVL.

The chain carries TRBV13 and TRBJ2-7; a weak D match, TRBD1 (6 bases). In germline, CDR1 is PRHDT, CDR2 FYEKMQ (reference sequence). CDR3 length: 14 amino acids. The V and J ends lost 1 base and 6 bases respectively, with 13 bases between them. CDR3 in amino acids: CASSLVHREFEQYF. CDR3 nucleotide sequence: TGTGCCAGCAGCTTAGTGCACAGGGAATTCGAGCAGTACTTC.

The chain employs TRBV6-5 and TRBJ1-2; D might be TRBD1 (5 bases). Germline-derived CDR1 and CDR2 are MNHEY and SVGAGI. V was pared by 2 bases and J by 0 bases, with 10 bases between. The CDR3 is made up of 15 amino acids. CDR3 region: CASSYMGGANYGYTF. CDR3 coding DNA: TGTGCCAGCAGTTACATGGGGGGAGCTAACTATGGCTACACCTTC.

The CDR3 nucleotides read TGTGCCAGCAGTTTATCGCAGGTTCTCGTTTATAGCAATCAGCCCCAGCATTTT. It is translated as CASSLSQVLVYSNQPQHF. The chain carries TRBV28 and TRBJ1-5; no definite D call. CDR1 MDHEN and CDR2 SYDVKM come from the germline V gene. Trimming stripped 1 base from V and 0 bases from J, with 16 bases between. The length of the CDR3 is 18 residues.

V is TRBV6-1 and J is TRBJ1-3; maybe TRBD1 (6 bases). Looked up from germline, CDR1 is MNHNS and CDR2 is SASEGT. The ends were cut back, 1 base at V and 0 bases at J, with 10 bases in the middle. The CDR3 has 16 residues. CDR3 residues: CASSEVYRVSGNTIYF. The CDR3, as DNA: TGTGCCAGCAGTGAAGTTTACAGGGTCTCTGGAAACACCATATATTTT.

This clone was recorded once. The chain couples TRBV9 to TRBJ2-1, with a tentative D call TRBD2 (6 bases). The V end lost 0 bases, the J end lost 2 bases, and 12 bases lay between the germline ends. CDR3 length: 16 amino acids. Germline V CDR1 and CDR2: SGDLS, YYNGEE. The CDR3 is CASSVVGTGTYNEQFF. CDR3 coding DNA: TGTGCCAGCAGCGTAGTAGGGACTGGGACCTACAATGAGCAGTTCTTC.